The sequence of this TCR beta chain was determined in a study of T cells in Graves' hyperthyroidism and ophthalmopathy. Study details: Peripheral blood was taken when the disease was first diagnosed, before any treatment began. Findings and caveats of the study: Most clonotypes expanded in thyroid above 0.001 were likewise present in blood.

RNA transcripts were the template for amplifying TCR beta CDR3 regions. First-round RT-PCR of the TCR CDR3 relied on the HTBI primer set. From the multiplex PCR reads, TCRdb called clonotypes with MiXCR, one entry per CDR3 protein. This sample has around 580,000 distinct CDR3 sequences; 16% occur once, and the top ten carry 18%. For this clonotype: Antigen: not known.

With 5 bases removed from V and 7 bases from J, the gap between germline ends came to 12 bases. From germline, CDR1 is LNHDA and CDR2 SQIVND (reference sequence). The CDR3 contains 13 residues. This sequence originates from a young woman with Graves' hyperthyroidism. Material for sequencing was blood. The chain employs TRBV19 and TRBJ2-1; maybe TRBD2 (6 bases). The chain's CDR3 is CASSYVSGNEQFF. The CDR3 DNA follows: TGTGCCAGTAGTTATGTGAGCGGGAATGAGCAGTTCTTC.